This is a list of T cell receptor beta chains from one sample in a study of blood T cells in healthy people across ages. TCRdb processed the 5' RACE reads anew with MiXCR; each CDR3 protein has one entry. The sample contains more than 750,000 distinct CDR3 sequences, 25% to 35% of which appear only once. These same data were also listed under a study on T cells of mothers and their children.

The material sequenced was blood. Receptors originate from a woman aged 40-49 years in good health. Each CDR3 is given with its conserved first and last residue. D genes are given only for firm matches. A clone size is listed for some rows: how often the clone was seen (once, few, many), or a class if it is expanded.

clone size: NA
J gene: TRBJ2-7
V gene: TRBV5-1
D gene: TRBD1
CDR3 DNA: TGCGCCAACAGGATGGGACAGGGGAACTACGAGCAGTACTTC
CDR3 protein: CANRMGQGNYEQYF

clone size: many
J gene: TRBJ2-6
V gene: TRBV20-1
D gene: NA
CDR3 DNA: TGCAGTGCACCCGCCCAGGTGACTGGGGCCAACGTCCTGACTTTC
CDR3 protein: CSAPAQVTGANVLTF

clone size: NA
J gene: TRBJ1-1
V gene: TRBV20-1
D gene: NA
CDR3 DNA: TGCAGTGCTCCAGGGGAGCAGAGCACTGAAGCTTTCTTT
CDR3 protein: CSAPGEQSTEAFF

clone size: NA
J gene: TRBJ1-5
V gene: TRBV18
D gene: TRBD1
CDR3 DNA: TGTGCCAGCTCACCACTCCGGACCGGGACAGGGGCGGATCAGCCCCAGCATTTT
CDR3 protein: CASSPLRTGTGADQPQHF

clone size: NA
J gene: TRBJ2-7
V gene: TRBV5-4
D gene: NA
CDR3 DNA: TGTGCCAGCAGCTTGGAGGGCTCCAGGTCCTACGAGCAGTACTTC
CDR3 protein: CASSLEGSRSYEQYF

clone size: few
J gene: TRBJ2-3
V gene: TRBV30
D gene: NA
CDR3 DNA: TGTGCCTGGAGTCAGGGAGTGCCAGATACGCAGTATTTT
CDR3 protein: CAWSQGVPDTQYF

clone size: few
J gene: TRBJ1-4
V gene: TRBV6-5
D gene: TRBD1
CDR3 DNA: TGTGCCAGCAGACTTACGGGACAGGGGAATGAAAAACTGTTTTTT
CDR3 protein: CASRLTGQGNEKLFF

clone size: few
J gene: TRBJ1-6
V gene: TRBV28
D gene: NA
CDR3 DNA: TGTGCCAGCAGTTCTCCGGGGGGGCAGGGAGCCTATAATTCACCCCTCCACTTT
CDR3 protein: CASSSPGGQGAYNSPLHF

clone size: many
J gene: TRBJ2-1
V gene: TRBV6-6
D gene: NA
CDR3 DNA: TGTGCCAGCAGTTACGGAGGGGGCGATGAGCAGTTCTTC
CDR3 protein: CASSYGGGDEQFF

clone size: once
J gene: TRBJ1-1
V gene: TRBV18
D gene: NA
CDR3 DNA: TGTGCCAACTCACTCGCAGGGGTTTTAAACACTGAAGCTTTCTTT
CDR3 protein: CANSLAGVLNTEAFF

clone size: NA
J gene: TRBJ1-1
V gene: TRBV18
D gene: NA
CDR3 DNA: TGTGCCAGCTCGCCGAGCTGGGGCACTGAAGCTTTCTTT
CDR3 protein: CASSPSWGTEAFF

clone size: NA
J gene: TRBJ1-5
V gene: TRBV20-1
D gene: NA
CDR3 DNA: TGCAGTGCTATGGGAGGGACACCGAATCAGCCCCAGCATTTT
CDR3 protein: CSAMGGTPNQPQHF

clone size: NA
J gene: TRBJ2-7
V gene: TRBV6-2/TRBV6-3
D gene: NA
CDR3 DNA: TGTGCCAGCAGTTTGCCGATCGGGACTGTTACCTACGAGCAGTACTTC
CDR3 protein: CASSLPIGTVTYEQYF

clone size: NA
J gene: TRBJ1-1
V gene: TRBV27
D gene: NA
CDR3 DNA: TGTGCCAGCAGTTTAGAATCCCCCAGACGCAGTAACACTGAAGCTTTCTTT
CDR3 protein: CASSLESPRRSNTEAFF

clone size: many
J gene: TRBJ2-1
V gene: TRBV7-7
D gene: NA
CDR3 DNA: TGTGCTAGCAGCTTACTGTACAGGGTTCCCTACAATGAGCAGTTCTTC
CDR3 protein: CASSLLYRVPYNEQFF

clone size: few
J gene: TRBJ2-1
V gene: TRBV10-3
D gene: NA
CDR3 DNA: TGTGCCATCGCAAGGACGGAAGCAAATGAGCAGTTCTTC
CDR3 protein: CAIARTEANEQFF

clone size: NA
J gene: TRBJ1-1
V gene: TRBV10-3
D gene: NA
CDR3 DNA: TGTGCCATCAGTGAGTCACTATACGAAGCTTTCTTT
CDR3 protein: CAISESLYEAFF

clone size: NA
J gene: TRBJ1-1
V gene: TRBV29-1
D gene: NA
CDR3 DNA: TGCAGCGTGGACTACAGGGATAGAGCTTTCTTT
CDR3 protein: CSVDYRDRAFF

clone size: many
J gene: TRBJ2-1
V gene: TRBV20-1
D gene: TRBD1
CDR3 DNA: TGCAGTTCAGACCGGGACAGGGGATATGAGCAGTTCTTC
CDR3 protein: CSSDRDRGYEQFF

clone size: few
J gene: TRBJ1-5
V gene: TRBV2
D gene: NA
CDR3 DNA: TGTGCCAGCAGTGAAGGGCAGGGCCAGCCCCAGCATTTT
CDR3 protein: CASSEGQGQPQHF

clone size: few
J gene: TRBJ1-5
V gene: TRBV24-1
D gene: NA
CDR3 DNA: TGTGCCACCTCCGGGCCACCCTTCCATCAGCCCCAGCATTTT
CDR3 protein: CATSGPPFHQPQHF

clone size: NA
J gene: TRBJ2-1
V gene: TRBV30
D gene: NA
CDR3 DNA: TGTGCCTCCCTGTGGGGGGAAAACAATGAGCAGTTCTTC
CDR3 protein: CASLWGENNEQFF

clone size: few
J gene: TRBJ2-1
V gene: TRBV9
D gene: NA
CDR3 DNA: TGTGCCAGCAGCGAGGCTAGATCAATGGAGCAGTTCTTC
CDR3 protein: CASSEARSMEQFF

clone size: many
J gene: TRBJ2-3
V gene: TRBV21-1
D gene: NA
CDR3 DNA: TGTGCCAGCCAAGCGAAGACTAGCACAGATACGCAGTATTTT
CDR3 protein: CASQAKTSTDTQYF

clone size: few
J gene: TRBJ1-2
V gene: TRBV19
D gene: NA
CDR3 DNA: TGTGCCAGCACCGTGGACAGTCATATTGGGTCCTATGGCTACACCTTC
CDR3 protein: CASTVDSHIGSYGYTF

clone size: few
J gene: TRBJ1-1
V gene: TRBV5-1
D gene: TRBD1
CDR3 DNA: TGCGCCAGCAGCACACAGGGGGCACAGACTGAAGCTTTCTTT
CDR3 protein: CASSTQGAQTEAFF

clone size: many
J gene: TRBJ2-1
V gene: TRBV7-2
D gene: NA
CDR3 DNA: TGTGCCAGCAGCTTAGTCGGTTATGAGCAGTTCTTC
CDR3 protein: CASSLVGYEQFF

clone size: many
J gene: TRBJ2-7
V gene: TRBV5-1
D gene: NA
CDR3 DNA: TGCGCCAGCAGCCCGGTGGAGGCAGCATACGAGCAGTACTTC
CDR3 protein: CASSPVEAAYEQYF

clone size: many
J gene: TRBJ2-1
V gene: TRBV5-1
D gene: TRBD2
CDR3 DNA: TGCGCCAGCTCCACTACTGCTCCGGGACTAACAATCTACAATGAGCAGTTCTTC
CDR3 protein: CASSTTAPGLTIYNEQFF

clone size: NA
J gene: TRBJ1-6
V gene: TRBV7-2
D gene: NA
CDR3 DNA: TGTGCCAGCAGCCAAGCGGTCGATTCGCCCCTCCACTTT
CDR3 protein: CASSQAVDSPLHF

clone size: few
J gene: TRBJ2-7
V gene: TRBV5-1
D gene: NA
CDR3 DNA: TGCGCCAGCAACCGCGCCGAGGGCTACGAGCAGTACTTC
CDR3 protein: CASNRAEGYEQYF

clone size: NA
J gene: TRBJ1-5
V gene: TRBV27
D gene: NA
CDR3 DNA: TGTACCAGCAGCCCCCACTCCTCGGGGGCTGACAATCAGCCCCAGCATTTT
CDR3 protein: CTSSPHSSGADNQPQHF

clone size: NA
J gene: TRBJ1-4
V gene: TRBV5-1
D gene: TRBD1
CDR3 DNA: TGCGCCAGCAGCACCGGGACAGGGTTAGAAAAACTGTTTTTT
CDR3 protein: CASSTGTGLEKLFF

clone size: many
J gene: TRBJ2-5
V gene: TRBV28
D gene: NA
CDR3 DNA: TGTGCCAGCAGTAAATTAGAGACCCAGTACTTC
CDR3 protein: CASSKLETQYF

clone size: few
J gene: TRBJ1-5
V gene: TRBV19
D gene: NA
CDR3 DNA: TGTGCCAGTAGTGGCGGTAGCAATCAGCCCCAGCATTTT
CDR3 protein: CASSGGSNQPQHF

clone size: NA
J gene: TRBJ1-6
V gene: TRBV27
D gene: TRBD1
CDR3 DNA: TGTGCCAGCAGTTTATACGGGACAGGGGTGAATTCACCCCTCCACTTT
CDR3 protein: CASSLYGTGVNSPLHF

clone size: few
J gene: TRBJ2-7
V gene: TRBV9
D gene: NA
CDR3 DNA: TGTGCCAGCAGCGTAGAGGACCGCTACGAGCAGTACTTC
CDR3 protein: CASSVEDRYEQYF

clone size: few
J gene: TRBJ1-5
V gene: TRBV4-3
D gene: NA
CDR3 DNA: TGCGCCAGCAGCCAAGATCGACAGAGCAATCAGCCCCAGCATTTT
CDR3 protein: CASSQDRQSNQPQHF

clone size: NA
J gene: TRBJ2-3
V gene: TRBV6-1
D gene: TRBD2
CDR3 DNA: TGTGCCAGCAGAGGTCTAGCGGGGGCTAGCACAGATACGCAGTATTTT
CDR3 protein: CASRGLAGASTDTQYF

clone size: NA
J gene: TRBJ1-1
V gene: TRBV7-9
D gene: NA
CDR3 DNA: TGTGCCAGCAGCCAGCAAAGGGGTGACACTGAAGCTTTCTTT
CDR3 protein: CASSQQRGDTEAFF

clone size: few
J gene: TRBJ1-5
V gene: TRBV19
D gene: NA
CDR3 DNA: TGTGCCAGTAGTATCCAGTTAGGTCAGCCCCAGCATTTT
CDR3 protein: CASSIQLGQPQHF

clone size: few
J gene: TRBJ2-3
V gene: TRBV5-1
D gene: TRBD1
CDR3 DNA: TGCGCCAGCAGCTTGGGAGGGACAGACACAGATACGCAGTATTTT
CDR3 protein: CASSLGGTDTDTQYF

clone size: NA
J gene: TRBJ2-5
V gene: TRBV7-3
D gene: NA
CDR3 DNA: TGTGCCAGCAGCGCCTCGGAGCAAGAGACCCAGTACTTC
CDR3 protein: CASSASEQETQYF

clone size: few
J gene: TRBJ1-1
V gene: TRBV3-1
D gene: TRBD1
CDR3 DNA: TGTGCCAGCAGTCGACCGGGACAGATAGTCACTGAAGCTTTCTTT
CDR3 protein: CASSRPGQIVTEAFF

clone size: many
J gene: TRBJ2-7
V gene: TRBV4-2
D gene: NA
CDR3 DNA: TGTGCCAGCAGCCAAGATCAATGGCCCCACTACGAGCAGTACTTC
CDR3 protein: CASSQDQWPHYEQYF

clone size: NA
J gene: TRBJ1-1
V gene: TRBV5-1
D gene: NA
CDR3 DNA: TGCGCCAGCAGCTTGGGGGGGCAGGCTACGTCCTCGAACACTGAAGCTTTCTTT
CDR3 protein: CASSLGGQATSSNTEAFF

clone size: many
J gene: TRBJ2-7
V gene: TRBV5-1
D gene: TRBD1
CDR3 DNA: TGCGCCAGCAGCTTGGGGTCAGGGGGCGACGAGCAGTACTTC
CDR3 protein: CASSLGSGGDEQYF

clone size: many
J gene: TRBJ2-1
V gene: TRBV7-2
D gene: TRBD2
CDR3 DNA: TGTGCCAGCAGCTCAATAGCGGGAGAGGCTAAGTTCTTC
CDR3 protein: CASSSIAGEAKFF

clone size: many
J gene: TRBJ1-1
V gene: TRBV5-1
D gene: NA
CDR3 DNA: TGCGCCAGCAGCTTGGTACCGAACACTGAAGCTTTCTTT
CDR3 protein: CASSLVPNTEAFF

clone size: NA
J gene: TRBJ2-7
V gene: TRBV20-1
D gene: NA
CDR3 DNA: TGCAGTGCTAGAGATCTGGGTTCCGGCAAAAGCTCCTACGAGCAGTACTTC
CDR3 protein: CSARDLGSGKSSYEQYF

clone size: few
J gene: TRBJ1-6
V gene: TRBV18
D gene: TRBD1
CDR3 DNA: TGTGCCAGCTCAACCCGGACAGGGAGCAATTCACCCCTCCACTTT
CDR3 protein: CASSTRTGSNSPLHF

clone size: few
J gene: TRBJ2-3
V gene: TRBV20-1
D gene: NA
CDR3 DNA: TGCAGTAAAGCCTTGTCCACAGATACGCAGTATTTT
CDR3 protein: CSKALSTDTQYF

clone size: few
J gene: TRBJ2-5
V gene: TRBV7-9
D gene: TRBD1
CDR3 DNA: TGTGCCAGCAGCGACGGACAGGGCTTTCAGGAGACCCAGTACTTC
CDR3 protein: CASSDGQGFQETQYF

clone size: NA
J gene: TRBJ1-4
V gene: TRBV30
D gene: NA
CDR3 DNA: TGTGCCTGGAGACGGGGGACCCTAAATGAAAAACTGTTTTTT
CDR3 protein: CAWRRGTLNEKLFF

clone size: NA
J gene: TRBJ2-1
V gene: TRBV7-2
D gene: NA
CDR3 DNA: TGTGCCAGCAGTTTTCGGCTCCCTGAGGACCATGAGCAGTTCTTC
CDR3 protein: CASSFRLPEDHEQFF

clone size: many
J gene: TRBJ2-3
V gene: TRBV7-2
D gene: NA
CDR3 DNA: TGTGCCAGTAGACGTCCGGGGGCGAAGGGAGATACGCAGTATTTT
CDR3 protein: CASRRPGAKGDTQYF

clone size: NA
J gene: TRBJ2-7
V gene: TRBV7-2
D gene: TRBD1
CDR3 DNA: TGTGCCAGCAGCCCTAATTACAGGGGGTATGACTCCTACGAGCAGTACTTC
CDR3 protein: CASSPNYRGYDSYEQYF

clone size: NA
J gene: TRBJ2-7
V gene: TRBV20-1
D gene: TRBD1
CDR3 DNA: TGCAGTGCTAGAGTCACGGACAGGTACTACGAGCAGTACTTC
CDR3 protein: CSARVTDRYYEQYF

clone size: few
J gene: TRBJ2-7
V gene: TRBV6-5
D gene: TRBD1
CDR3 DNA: TGTGCCAGCAGCCGGGACAGCCCCTTCGAGCAGTACTTC
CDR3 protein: CASSRDSPFEQYF